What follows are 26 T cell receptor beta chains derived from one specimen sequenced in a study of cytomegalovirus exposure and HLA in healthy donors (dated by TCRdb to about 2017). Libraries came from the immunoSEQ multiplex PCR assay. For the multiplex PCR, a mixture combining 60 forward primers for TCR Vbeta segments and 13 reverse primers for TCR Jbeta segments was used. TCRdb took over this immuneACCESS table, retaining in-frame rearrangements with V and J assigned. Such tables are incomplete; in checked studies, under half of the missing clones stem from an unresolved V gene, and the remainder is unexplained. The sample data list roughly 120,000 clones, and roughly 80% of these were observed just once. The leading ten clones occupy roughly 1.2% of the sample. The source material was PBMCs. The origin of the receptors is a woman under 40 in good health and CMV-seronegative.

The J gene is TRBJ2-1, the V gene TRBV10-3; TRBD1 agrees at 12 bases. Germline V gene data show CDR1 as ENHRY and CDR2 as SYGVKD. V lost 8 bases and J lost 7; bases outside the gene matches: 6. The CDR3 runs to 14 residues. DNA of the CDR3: TGTGCCATCGAAGGGACAGGGGGCAAGAATGAGCAGTTCTTC. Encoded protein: CAIEGTGGKNEQFF.

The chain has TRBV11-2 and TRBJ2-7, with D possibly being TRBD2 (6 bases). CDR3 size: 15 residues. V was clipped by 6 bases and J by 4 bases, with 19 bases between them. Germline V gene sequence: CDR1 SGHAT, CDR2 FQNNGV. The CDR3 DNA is TGTGCCAGCAGTCGCTCAGGCCTAGCGACTTACGAGCAGTACTTC. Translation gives CASSRSGLATYEQYF. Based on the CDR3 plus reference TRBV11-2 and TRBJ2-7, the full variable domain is EAGVAQSPRYKIIEKRQSVAFWCNPISGHATLYWYQQILGQGPKLLIQFQNNGVVDDSQLPKDRFSAERLKGVDSTLKIQPAKLEDSAVYLCASSRSGLATYEQYFGPGTRLTVT.

The CDR3 loop reads CAWSKPPRTGDYEQYF. The CDR3 bases are TGTGCCTGGAGCAAGCCCCCCCGGACAGGGGATTACGAGCAGTACTTC. This chain connects TRBV30 to TRBJ2-7; 9 bases match TRBD1. With V trimmed by 3 bases and J by 4 bases, 13 bases remained unmatched. Per the germline V gene, CDR1 is GTSNPN and CDR2 is SVGIG (reference sequence). This CDR3 is built from 16 residues.

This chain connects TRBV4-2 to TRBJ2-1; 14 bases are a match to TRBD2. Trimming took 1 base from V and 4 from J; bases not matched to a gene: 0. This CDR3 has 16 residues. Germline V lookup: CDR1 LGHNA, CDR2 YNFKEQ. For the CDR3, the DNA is TGTGCCAGCAGCCAAGGGACTAGCGGGAGGTACAATGAGCAGTTCTTC. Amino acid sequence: CASSQGTSGRYNEQFF.

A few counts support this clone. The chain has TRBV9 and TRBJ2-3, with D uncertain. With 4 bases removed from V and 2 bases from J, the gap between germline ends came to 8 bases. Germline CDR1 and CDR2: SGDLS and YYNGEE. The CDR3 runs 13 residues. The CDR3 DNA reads TGTGCCAGCAGCAGAGAGGTCACAGATACGCAGTATTTT. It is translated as CASSREVTDTQYF.

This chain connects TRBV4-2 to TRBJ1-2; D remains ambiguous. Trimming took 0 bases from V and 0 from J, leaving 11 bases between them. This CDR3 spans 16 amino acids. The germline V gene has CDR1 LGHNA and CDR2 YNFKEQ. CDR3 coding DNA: TGTGCCAGCAGCCAAGATTCGGTCGTTTCTAACTATGGCTACACCTTC. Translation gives CASSQDSVVSNYGYTF.

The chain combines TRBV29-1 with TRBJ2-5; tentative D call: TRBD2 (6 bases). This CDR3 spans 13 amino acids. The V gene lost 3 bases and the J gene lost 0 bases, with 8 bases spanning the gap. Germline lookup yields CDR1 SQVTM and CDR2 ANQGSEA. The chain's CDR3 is CSVDGGYQETQYF. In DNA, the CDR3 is TGCAGCGTTGACGGAGGGTACCAAGAGACCCAGTACTTC. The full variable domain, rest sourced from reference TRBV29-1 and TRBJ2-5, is SAVISQKPSRDICQRGTSLTIQCQVDSQVTMMFWYRQQPGQSLTLIATANQGSEATYESGFVIDKFPISRPNLTFSTLTVSNMSPEDSSIYLCSVDGGYQETQYFGPGTRLLVL.

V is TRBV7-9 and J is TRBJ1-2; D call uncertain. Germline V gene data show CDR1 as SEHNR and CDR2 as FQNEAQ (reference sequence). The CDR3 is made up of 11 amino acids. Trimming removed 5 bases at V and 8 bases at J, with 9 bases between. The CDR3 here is CASSRGGGYTF. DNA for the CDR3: TGTGCCAGCAGCCGGGGTGGCGGCTACACCTTC.

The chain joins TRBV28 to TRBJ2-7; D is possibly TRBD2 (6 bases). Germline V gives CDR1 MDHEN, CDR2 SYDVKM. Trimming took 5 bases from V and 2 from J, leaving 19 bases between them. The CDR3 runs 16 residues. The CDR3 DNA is TGTGCCAGCAGTCCGTCGGGCCCCAGGAGGGCCTACGAGCAGTACTTC. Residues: CASSPSGPRRAYEQYF. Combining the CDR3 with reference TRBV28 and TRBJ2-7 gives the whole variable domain DVKVTQSSRYLVKRTGEKVFLECVQDMDHENMFWYRQDPGLGLRLIYFSYDVKMKEKGDIPEGYSVSREKKERFSLILESASTNQTSMYLCASSPSGPRRAYEQYFGPGTRLTVT.

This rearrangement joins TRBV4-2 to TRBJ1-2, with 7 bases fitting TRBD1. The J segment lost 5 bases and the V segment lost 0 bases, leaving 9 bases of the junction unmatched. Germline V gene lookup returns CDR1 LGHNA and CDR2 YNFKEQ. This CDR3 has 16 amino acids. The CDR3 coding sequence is TGTGCCAGCAGCCAAGAGGTCCGGGACAGTCTGTATGGCTACACCTTC. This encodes CASSQEVRDSLYGYTF.

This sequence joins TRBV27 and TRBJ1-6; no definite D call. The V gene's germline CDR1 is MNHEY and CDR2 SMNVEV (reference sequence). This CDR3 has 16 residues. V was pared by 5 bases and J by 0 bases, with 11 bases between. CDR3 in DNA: TGTGCCAGCAGTAAACTGAGGAGCTCCTATAATTCACCCCTCCACTTT. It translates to CASSKLRSSYNSPLHF.

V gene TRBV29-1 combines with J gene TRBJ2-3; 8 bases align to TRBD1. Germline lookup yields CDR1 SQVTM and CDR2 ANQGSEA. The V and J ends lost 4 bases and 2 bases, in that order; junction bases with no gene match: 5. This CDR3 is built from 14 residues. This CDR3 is CSVVQGVFTDTQYF. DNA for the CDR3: TGCAGCGTTGTACAGGGGGTTTTCACAGATACGCAGTATTTT.

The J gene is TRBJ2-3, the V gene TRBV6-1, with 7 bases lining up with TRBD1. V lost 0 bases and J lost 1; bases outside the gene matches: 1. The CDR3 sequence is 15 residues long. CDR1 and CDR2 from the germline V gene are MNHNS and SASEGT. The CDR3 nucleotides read TGTGCCAGCAGTGAAGCGGGACAGCGCACAGATACGCAGTATTTT. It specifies CASSEAGQRTDTQYF.

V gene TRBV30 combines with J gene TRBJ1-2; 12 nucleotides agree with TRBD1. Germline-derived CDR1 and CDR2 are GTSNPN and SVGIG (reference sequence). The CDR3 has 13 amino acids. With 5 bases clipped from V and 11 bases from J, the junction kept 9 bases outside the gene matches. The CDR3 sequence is CAWDRGQGAQYTF. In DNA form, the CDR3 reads TGTGCCTGGGACAGGGGACAGGGGGCCCAATACACCTTC. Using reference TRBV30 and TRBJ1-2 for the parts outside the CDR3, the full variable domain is SQTIHQWPATLVQPVGSPLSLECTVEGTSNPNLYWYRQAAGRGLQLLFYSVGIGQISSEVPQNLSASRPQDRQFILSSKKLLLSDSGFYLCAWDRGQGAQYTFGSGTRLTVV.

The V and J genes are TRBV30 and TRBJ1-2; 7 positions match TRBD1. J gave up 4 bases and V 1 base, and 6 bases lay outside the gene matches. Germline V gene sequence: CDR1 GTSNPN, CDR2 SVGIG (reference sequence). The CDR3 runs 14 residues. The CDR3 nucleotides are TGTGCCTGGAGTGCTACAGGGGCATTCTATGGCTACACCTTC. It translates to CAWSATGAFYGYTF.

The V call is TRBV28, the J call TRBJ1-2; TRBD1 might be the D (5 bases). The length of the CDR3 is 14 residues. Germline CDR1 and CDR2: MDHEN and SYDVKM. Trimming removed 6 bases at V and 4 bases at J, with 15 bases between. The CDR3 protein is CASSLSDRLYGYTF. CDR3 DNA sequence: TGTGCCAGCAGCTTAAGCGACAGACTCTATGGCTACACCTTC.

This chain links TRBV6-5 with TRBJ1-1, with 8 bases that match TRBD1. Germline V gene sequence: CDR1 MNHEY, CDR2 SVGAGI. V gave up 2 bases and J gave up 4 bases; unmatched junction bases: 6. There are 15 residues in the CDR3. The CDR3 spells CASSYRTGLSTEAFF. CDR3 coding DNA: TGTGCCAGCAGTTACAGGACAGGGCTTTCCACTGAAGCTTTCTTT.

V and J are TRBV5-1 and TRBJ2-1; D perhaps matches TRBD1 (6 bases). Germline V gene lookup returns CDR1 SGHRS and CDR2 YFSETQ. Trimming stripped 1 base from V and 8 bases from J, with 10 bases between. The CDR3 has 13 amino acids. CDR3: CASSLSGVDEQFF. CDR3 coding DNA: TGCGCCAGCAGCTTGTCAGGGGTGGATGAGCAGTTCTTC.

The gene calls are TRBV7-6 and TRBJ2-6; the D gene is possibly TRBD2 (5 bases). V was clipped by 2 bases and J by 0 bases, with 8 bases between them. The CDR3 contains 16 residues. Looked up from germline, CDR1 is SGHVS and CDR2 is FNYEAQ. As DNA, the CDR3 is TGTGCCAGCAGCTTACGGGGAAACTCTGGGGCCAACGTCCTGACTTTC. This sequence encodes CASSLRGNSGANVLTF.

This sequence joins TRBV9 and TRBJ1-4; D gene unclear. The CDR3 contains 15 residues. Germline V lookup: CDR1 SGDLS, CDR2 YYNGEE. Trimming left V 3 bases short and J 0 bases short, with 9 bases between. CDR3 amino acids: CASSATGSTNEKLFF. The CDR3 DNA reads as TGTGCCAGCAGCGCCACGGGTTCAACTAATGAAAAACTGTTTTTT. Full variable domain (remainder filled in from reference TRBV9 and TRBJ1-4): DSGVTQTPKHLITATGQRVTLRCSPRSGDLSVYWYQQSLDQGLQFLIQYYNGEERAKGNILERFSAQQFPDLHSELNLSSLELGDSALYFCASSATGSTNEKLFFGSGTQLSVL.

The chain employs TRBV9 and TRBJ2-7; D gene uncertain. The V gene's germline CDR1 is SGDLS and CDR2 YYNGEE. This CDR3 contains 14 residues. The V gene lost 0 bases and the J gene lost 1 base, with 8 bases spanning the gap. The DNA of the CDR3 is TGTGCCAGCAGCGTAGGGTCAGTATCCTACGAGCAGTACTTC. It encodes CASSVGSVSYEQYF.

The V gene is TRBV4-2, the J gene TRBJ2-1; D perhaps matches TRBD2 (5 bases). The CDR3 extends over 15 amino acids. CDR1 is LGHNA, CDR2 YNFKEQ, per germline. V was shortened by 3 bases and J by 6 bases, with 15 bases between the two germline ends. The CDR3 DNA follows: TGTGCCAGCAGCCACACGAATGAGAGGGCCAATGAGCAGTTCTTC. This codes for CASSHTNERANEQFF.

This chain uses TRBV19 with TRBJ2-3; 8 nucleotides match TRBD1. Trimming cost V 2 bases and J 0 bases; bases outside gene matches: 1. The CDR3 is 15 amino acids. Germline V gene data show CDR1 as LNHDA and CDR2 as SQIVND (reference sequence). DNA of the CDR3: TGTGCCAGTAGTATAACAGGGGGTAGCACAGATACGCAGTATTTT. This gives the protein CASSITGGSTDTQYF. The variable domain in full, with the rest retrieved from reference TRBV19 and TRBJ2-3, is DGGITQSPKYLFRKEGQNVTLSCEQNLNHDAMYWYRQDPGQGLRLIYYSQIVNDFQKGDIAEGYSVSREKKESFPLTVTSAQKNPTAFYLCASSITGGSTDTQYFGPGTRLTVL.

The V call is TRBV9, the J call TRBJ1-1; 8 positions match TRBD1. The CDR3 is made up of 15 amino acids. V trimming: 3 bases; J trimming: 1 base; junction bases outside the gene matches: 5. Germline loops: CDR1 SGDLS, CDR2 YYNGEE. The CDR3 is CASSATGVWNTEAFF. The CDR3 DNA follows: TGTGCCAGCAGCGCGACAGGGGTTTGGAACACTGAAGCTTTCTTT.

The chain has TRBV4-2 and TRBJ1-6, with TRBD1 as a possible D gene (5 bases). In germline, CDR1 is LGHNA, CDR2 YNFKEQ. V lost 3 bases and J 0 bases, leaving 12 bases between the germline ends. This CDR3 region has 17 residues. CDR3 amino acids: CASSHWGPSSYNSPLHF. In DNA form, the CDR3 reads TGTGCCAGCAGCCACTGGGGCCCGAGCTCCTATAATTCACCCCTCCACTTT.

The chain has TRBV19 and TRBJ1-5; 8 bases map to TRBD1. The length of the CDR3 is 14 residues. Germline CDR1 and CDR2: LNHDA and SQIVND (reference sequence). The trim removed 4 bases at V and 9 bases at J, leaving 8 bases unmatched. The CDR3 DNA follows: TGTGCCAGTAGTAAGAGGACAGGGTGGCCGCCCCAGCATTTT. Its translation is CASSKRTGWPPQHF.